This T cell receptor (beta chain) was sequenced in a study of cytomegalovirus exposure and HLA in healthy donors. Overall study findings and caveats: Productive rates of about 87% or about 30% were seen for most TCR beta V segments in an earlier analysis. Analyses of presence/absence relied on an assumption of roughly uniform sequencing depth across donors.

The CDR3 extends over 14 amino acids. Germline V gene data show CDR1 as MNHEY and CDR2 as SVGAGI. 13 Jbeta primers and 60 Vbeta primers were used for the PCR. Sequencing was performed with immunoSEQ multiplex PCR; in TCRdb, only in-frame clones are kept and a portion is missing. The table shows about 160,000 clones, with roughly 80% occurring only once. Though nominally healthy at sampling, donors likely had unrecorded immune exposures. As for this clone: Its matching antigen is unknown. The junction departs from the called germline gene at one end, perhaps through a read error.

This chain connects TRBV6-5 to TRBJ2-2; 9 nucleotides match TRBD2. The specimen sequenced was PBMCs. This clonotype originated in a male donor in good health and CMV-seropositive. In DNA, the CDR3 is TGTGCCAGCAGGGGACTAGCTAGCACCGGGGAGCTGCTTTTT. Translation gives CASRGLASTGELLF.